This TCR beta chain was retrieved from a study of cytomegalovirus exposure and HLA in healthy donors. Study-level points and caveats: Solely CMV serostatus was available to characterize immune exposure. Researchers catalogued approximately 170 TCR beta chains as cytomegalovirus-associated.

In regard to this clone: What it recognizes is unknown.

The CDR3 is made up of 14 amino acids. The trim removed 5 bases at V and 3 bases at J, leaving 6 bases unmatched. Germline V gives CDR1 SGHVS, CDR2 FNYEAQ. With 60 Vbeta and 13 Jbeta primers, the PCR was carried out. The assay was immunoSEQ multiplex PCR, and TCRdb's table has in-frame clones only and misses some. Seen here are approximately 140,000 clones, approximately 71% observed once, and the top ten hold 0.94%. This receptor was taken from a woman in her sixties in good health and CMV-seronegative. This chain connects TRBV7-6 to TRBJ2-7, with TRBD1 matching 8 bases. Sequenced material: PBMCs. The CDR3 coding sequence is TGTGCCAGCAGCCAACAGGGGGTTGGCTACGAGCAGTACTTC. Translated: CASSQQGVGYEQYF.